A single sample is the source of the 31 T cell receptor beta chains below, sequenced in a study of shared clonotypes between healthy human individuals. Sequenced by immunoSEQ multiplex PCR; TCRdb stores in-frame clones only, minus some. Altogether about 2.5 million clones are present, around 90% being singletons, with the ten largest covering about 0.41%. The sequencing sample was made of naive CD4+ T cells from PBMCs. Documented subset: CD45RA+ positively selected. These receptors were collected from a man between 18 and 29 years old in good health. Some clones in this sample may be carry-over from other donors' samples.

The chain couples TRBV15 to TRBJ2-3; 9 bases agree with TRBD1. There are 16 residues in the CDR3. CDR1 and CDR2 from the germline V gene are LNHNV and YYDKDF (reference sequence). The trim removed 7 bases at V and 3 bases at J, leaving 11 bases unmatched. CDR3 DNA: TGTGCCACCAACCCGAACAGGGGGCTCGGAACAGATACGCAGTATTTT. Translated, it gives CATNPNRGLGTDTQYF.

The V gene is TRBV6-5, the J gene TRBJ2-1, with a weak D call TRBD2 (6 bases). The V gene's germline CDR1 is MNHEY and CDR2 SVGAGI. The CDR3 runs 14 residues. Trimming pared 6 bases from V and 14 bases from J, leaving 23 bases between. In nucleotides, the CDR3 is TGTGCCAGCAGGGTAACTAGTTCCCCGGGGGTTGAGTTCTTC. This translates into CASRVTSSPGVEFF.

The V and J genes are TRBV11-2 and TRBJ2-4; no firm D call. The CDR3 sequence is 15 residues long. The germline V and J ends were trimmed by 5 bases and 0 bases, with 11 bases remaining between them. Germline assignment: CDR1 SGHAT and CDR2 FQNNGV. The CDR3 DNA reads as TGTGCCAGCAGCCGATCGGGCGAAGCCAAAAACATTCAGTACTTC. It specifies CASSRSGEAKNIQYF. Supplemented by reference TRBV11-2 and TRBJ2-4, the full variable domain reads EAGVAQSPRYKIIEKRQSVAFWCNPISGHATLYWYQQILGQGPKLLIQFQNNGVVDDSQLPKDRFSAERLKGVDSTLKIQPAKLEDSAVYLCASSRSGEAKNIQYFGAGTRLSVL.

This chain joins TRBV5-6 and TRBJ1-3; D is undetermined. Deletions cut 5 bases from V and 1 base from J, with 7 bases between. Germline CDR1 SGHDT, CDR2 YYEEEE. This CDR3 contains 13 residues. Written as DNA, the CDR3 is TGTGCCAGCAGTCCCCCTTCTGGAAACACCATATATTTT. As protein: CASSPPSGNTIYF.

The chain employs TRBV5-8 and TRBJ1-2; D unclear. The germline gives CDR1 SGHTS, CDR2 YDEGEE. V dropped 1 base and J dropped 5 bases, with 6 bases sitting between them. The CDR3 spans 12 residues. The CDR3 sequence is CASSLSGYGYTF. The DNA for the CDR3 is TGTGCCAGCAGCTTGTCCGGATATGGCTACACCTTC.

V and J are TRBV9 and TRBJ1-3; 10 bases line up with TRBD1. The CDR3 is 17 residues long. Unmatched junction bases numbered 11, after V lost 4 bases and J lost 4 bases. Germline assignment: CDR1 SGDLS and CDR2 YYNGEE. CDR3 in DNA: TGTGCCAGCAGCAACCGGGACAGGGGTTCGGCGGGAAACACCATATATTTT. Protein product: CASSNRDRGSAGNTIYF.

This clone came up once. The CDR3 protein is CASSQATGGSTDTQYF. The CDR3 DNA reads as TGCGCCAGCAGCCAAGCCACAGGGGGCTCAACAGATACGCAGTATTTT. The V gene is TRBV4-3, the J gene TRBJ2-3, with 9 nucleotides matching TRBD1. The ends lost 1 base at V and 3 bases at J; junction bases unmatched: 5. The germline V gene encodes CDR1 LGHNA and CDR2 YSLEER. CDR3 size: 16 residues.

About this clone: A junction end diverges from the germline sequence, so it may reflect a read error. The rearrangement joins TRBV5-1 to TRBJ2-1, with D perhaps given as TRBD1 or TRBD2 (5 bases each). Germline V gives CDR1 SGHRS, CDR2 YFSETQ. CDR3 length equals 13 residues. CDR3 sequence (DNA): TGCGCCAGCAGCCCCCCCGGGACCAACCTCGTGGTCTTC. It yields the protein CASSPPGTNLVVF.

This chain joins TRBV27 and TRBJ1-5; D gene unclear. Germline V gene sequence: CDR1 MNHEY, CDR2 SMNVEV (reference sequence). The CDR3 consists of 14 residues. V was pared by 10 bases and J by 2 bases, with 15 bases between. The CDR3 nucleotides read TGTGCCACCGGGCTCGTAGAGGGCAATCAGCCCCAGCATTTT. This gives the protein CATGLVEGNQPQHF.

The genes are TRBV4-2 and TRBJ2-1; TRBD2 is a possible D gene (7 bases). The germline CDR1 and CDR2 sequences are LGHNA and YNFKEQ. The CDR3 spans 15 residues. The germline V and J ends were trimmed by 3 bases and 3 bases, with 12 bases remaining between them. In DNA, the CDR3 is TGTGCCAGCAGCCAGAGGGGGGGCCACTACAATGAGCAGTTCTTC. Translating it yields CASSQRGGHYNEQFF.

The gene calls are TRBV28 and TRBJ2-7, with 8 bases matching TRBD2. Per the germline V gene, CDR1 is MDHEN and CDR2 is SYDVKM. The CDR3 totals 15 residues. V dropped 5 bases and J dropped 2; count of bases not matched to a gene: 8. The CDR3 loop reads CASSPTSGLTYEQYF. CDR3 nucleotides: TGTGCCAGCAGTCCCACTAGCGGCCTAACCTACGAGCAGTACTTC.

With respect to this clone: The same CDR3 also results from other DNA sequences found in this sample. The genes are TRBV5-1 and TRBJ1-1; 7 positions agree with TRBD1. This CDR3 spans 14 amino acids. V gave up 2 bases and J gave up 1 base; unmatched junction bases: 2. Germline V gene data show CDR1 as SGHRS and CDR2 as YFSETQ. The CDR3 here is CASSFQGGNTEAFF. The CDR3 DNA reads TGCGCCAGCAGCTTTCAGGGGGGGAACACTGAAGCTTTCTTT.

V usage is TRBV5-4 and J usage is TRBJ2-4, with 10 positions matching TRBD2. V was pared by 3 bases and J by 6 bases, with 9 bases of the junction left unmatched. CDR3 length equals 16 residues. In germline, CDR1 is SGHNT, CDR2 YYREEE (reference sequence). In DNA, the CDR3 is TGTGCCAGCAGCTCCAGCCCCCTAGCGGGAGCAAACATTCAGTACTTC. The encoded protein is CASSSSPLAGANIQYF.

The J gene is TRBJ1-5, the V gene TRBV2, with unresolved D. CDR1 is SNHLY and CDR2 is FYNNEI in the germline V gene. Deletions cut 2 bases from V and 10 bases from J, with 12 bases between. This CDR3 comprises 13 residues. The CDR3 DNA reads TGTGCCAGCAGTGAACGGTGGGCAACACCCCAGCATTTT. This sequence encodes CASSERWATPQHF. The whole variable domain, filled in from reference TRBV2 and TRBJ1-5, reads EPEVTQTPSHQVTQMGQEVILRCVPISNHLYFYWYRQILGQKVEFLVSFYNNEISEKSEIFDDQFSVERPDGSNFTLKIRSTKLEDSAMYFCASSERWATPQHFGDGTRLSIL.

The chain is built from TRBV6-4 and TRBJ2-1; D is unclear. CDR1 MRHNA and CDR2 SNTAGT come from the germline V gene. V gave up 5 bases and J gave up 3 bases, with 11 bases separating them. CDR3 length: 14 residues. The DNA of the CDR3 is TGTGCCAGCAGTAGCCAAGGCTACTACAATGAGCAGTTCTTC. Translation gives CASSSQGYYNEQFF.

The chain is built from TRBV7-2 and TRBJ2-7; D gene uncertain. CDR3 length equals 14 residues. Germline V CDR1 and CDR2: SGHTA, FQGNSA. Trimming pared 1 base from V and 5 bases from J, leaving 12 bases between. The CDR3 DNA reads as TGTGCCAGCAGCTTAGGGTGGCAGTCGGACGAGCAGTACTTC. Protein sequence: CASSLGWQSDEQYF.

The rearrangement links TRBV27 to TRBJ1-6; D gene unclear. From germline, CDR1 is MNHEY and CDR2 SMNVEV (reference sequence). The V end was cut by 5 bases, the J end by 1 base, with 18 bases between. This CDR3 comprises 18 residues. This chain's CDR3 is CASSLTGRSGSYNSPLHF. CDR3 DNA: TGTGCCAGCAGTCTCACCGGTCGGTCTGGTTCCTATAATTCACCCCTCCACTTT.

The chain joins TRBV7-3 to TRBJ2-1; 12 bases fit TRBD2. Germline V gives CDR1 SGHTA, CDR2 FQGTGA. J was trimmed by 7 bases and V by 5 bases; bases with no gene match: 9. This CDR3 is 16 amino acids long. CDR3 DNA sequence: TGTGCCAGCAGCCTAGCGGGAGGGGCGATAGGGAATGAGCAGTTCTTC. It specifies CASSLAGGAIGNEQFF. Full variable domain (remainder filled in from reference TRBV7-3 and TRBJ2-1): GAGVSQTPSNKVTEKGKYVELRCDPISGHTALYWYRQSLGQGPEFLIYFQGTGAADDSGLPNDRFFAVRPEGSVSTLKIQRTERGDSAVYLCASSLAGGAIGNEQFFGPGTRLTVL.

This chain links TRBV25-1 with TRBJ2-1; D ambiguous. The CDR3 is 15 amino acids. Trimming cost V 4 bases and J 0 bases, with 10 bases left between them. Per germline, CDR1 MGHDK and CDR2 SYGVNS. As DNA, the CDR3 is TGTGCCAGCAGTGGATGGGCGAGCTCCTACAATGAGCAGTTCTTC. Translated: CASSGWASSYNEQFF.

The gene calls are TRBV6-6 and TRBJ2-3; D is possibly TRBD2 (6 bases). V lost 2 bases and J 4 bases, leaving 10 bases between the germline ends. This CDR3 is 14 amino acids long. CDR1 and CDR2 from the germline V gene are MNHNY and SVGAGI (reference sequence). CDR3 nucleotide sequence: TGTGCCAGCAGTTACGGGCGGGGCTCAGATACGCAGTATTTT. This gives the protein CASSYGRGSDTQYF.

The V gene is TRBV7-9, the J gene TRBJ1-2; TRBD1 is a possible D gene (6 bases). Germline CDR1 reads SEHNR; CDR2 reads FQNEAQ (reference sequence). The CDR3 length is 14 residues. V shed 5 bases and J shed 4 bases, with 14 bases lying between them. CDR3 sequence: CASSLRQGSYGYTF. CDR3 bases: TGTGCCAGCAGCCTAAGGCAGGGGAGCTATGGCTACACCTTC.

CDR3 region: CSVAGTGGFEQYF. CDR3 DNA sequence: TGCAGCGTTGCCGGGACAGGGGGCTTCGAGCAGTACTTC. This sequence joins TRBV29-1 and TRBJ2-7, with 12 bases fitting TRBD1. This CDR3 region has 13 residues. Per germline, CDR1 SQVTM and CDR2 ANQGSEA. J gave up 6 bases and V 4 bases, and 4 bases lay outside the gene matches.

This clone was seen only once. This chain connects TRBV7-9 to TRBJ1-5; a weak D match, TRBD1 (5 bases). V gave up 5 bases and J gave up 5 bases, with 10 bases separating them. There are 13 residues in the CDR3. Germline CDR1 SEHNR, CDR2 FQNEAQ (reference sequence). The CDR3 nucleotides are TGTGCCAGCAGCCCCCAAGGGGATCAGCCCCAGCATTTT. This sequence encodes CASSPQGDQPQHF.

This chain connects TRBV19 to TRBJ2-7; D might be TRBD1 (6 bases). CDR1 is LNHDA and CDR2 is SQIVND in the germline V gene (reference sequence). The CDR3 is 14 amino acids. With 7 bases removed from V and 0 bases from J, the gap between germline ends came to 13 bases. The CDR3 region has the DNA TGTGCCAGTAAGGAAACAGGGTCCTCCTACGAGCAGTACTTC. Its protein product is CASKETGSSYEQYF.

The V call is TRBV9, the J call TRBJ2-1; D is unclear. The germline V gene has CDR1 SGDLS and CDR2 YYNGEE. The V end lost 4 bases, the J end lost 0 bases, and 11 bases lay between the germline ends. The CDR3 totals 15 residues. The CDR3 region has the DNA TGTGCCAGCAGCAAGGACGCCCCCTCCTACAATGAGCAGTTCTTC. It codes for CASSKDAPSYNEQFF.

This CDR3 is CASSAGPSGTQYF. Here the CDR3 DNA reads TGCGCCAGCAGCGCCGGACCGTCGGGGACCCAGTACTTC. The chain carries TRBV10-1 and TRBJ2-5; D gene ambiguous. Trimming cost V 6 bases and J 7 bases, with 15 bases left between them. This CDR3 comprises 13 residues. CDR1 is WNHNN, CDR2 SYGVQD, per germline (reference sequence).

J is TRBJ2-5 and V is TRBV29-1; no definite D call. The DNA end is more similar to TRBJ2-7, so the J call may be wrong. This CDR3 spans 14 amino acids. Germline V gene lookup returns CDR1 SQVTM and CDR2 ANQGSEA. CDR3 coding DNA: TGCAGCGTTGAAGTTCGGATAGGTGGCTACGAGCAGTACTTC. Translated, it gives CSVEVRIGGYEQYF.

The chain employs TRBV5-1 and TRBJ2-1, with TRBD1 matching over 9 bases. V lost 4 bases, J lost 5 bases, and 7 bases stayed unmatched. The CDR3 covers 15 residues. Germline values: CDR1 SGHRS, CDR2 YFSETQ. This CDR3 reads CASSARTGEDNEQFF. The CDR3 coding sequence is TGCGCCAGCAGCGCTAGGACAGGGGAGGACAATGAGCAGTTCTTC.

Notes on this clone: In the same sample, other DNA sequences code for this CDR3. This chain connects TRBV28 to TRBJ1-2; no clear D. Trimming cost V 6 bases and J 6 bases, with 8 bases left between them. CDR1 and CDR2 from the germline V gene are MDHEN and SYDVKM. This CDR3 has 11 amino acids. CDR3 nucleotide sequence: TGTGCCAGCAGCTTCAGCCATGGCTACACCTTC. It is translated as CASSFSHGYTF.

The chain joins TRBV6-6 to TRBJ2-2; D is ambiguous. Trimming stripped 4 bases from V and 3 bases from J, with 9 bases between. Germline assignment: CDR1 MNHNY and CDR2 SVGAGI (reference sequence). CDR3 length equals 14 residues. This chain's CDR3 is CASSSLSDTGELFF. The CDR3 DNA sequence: TGTGCCAGCAGTTCCCTCTCGGACACCGGGGAGCTGTTTTTT.

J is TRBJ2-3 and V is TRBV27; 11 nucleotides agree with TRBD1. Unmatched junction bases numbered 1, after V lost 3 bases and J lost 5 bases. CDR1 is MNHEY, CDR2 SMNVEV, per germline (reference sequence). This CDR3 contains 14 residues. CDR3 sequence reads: CASSFGTGGDTQYF. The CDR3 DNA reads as TGTGCCAGCAGTTTTGGGACAGGGGGAGATACGCAGTATTTT.